This entry describes one T cell receptor beta chain. The sample is drawn from a study of blood T cell repertoires in COVID-19. Background on the study: Researchers got acute and convalescent COVID-19 samples from the United States, Italy and Spain.

The V gene's germline CDR1 is LNHNV and CDR2 YYDKDF (reference sequence). The V and J ends lost 3 bases and 12 bases, in that order; junction bases with no gene match: 11. The CDR3 is 15 residues long. Some clones are missing from TCRdb's copy, which holds only in-frame ones; the method was immunoSEQ multiplex PCR. The sample holds more than 95,000 clones, around 79% seen once. The rearrangement uses TRBV15 and TRBJ1-5, with TRBD1 matching 10 bases. Material for sequencing was peripheral blood. The TCR was taken from a man aged 50 or older with acute or convalescent COVID-19. Here the CDR3 reads CATSSNRDRGKVQHF. DNA for the CDR3: TGTGCCACCAGCAGTAACCGGGACAGGGGTAAGGTCCAGCATTTT. Based on the CDR3 plus reference TRBV15 and TRBJ1-5, the full variable domain is DAMVIQNPRYQVTQFGKPVTLSCSQTLNHNVMYWYQQKSSQAPKLLFHYYDKDFNNEADTPDNFQSRRPNTSFCFLDIRSPGLGDTAMYLCATSSNRDRGKVQHFGDGTRLSIL.